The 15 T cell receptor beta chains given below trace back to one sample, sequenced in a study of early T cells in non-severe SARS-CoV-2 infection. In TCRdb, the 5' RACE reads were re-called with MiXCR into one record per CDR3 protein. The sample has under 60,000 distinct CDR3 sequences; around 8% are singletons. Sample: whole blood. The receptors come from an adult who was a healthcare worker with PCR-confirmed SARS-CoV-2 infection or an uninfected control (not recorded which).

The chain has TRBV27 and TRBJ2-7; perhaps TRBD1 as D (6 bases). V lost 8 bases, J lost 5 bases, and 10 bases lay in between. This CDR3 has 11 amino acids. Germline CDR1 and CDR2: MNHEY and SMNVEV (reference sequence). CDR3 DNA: TGTGCCAGCCAAGGGGGTAACGAGCAGTACTTC. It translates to CASQGGNEQYF.

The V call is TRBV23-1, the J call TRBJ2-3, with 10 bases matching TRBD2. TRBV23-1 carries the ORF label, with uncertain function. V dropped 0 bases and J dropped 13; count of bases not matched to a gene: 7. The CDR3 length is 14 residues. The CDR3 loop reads CASSQSPLAGTEYF. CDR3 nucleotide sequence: TGCGCCAGCAGTCAATCCCCACTAGCGGGGACAGAGTATTTT.

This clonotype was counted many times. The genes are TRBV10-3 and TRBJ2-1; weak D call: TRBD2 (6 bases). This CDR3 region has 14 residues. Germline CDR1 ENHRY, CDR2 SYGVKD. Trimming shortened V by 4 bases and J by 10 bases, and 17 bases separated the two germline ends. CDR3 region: CAISGSLEGREQFF. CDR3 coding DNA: TGTGCCATCAGTGGGTCGTTGGAGGGCCGGGAGCAGTTCTTC.

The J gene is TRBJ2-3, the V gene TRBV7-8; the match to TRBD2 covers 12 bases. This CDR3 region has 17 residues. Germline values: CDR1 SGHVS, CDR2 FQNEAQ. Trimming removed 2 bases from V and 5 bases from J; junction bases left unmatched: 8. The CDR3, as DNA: TGTGCCAGCAGCTTAATGGCCCTAGCGGGAGGGGTAGATACGCAGTATTTT. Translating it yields CASSLMALAGGVDTQYF.

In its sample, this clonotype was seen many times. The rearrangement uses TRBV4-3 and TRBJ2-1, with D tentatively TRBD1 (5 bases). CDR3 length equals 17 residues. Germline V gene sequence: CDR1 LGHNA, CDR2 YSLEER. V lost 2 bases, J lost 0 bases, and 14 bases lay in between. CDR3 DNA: TGCGCCAGCAGCCAAACCTCGACAGCTAGCTCCTACAATGAGCAGTTCTTC. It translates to CASSQTSTASSYNEQFF.

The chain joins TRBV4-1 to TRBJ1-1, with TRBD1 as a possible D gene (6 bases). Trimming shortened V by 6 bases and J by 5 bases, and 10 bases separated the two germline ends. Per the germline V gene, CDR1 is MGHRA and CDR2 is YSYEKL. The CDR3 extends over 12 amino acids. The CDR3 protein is CASSTGRTEAFF. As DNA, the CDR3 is TGCGCCAGCAGTACAGGGAGGACTGAAGCTTTCTTT.

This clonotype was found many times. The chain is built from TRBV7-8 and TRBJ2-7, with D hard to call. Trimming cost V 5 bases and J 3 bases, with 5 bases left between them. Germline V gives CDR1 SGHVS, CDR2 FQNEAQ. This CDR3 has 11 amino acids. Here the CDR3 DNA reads TGTGCCAGCAGCGCCTACTACGAGCAGTACTTC. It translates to CASSAYYEQYF.

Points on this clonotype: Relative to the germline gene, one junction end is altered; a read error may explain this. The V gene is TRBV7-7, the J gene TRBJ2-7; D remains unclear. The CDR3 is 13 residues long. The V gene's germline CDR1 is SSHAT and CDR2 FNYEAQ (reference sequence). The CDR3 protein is CASSLLLAGEQYF. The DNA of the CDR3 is TGTGCTAGCAGCTTACTATTGGCCGGCGAGCAGTACTTC.

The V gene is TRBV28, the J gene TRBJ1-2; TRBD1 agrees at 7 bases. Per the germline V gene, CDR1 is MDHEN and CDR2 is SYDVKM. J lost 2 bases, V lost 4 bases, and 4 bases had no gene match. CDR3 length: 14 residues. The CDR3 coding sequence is TGTGCCAGCAGTTCCAGGGGGGCCAACTATGGCTACACCTTC. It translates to CASSSRGANYGYTF.

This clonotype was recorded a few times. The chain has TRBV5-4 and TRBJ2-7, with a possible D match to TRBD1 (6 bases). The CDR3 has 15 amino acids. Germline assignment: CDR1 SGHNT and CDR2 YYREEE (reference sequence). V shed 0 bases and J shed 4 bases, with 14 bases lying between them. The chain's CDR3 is CASSLASRGTYEQYF. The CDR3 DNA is TGTGCCAGCAGCTTGGCCAGCAGGGGCACATACGAGCAGTACTTC.

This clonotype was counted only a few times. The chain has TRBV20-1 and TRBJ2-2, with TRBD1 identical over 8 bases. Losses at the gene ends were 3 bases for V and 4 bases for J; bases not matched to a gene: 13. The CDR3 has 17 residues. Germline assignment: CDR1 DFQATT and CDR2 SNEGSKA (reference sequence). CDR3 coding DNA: TGCAGTGCTAGGCCCCCAGGGGGCGCGTTCGGCACCGGGGAGCTGTTTTTT. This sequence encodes CSARPPGGAFGTGELFF.

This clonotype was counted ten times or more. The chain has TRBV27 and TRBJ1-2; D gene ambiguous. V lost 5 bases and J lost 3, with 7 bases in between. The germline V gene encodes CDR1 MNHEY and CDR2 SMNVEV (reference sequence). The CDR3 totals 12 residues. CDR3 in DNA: TGTGCCAGCAGTAAGGGCCACTATGGCTACACCTTC. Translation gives CASSKGHYGYTF.

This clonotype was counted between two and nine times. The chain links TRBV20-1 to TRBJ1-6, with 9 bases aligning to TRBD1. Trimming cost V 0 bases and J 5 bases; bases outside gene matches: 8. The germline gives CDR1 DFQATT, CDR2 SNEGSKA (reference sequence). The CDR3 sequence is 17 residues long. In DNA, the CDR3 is TGCAGTGCTAGAGATGTTGGACAGGGGATTAATAATTCACCCCTCCACTTT. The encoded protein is CSARDVGQGINNSPLHF.

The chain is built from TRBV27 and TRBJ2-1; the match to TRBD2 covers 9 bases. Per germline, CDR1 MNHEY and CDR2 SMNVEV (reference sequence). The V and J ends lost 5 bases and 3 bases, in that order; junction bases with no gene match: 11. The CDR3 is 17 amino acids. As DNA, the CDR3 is TGTGCCAGCAGTCTTCGCAGAGGAGCGGGGGGCTACAATGAGCAGTTCTTC. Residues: CASSLRRGAGGYNEQFF.

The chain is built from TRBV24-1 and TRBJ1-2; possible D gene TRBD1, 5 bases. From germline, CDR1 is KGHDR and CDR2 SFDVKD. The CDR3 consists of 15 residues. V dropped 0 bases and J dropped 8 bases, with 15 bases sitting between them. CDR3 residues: CATSDLDDSREGYTF. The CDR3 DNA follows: TGTGCCACCAGTGATTTGGATGACAGCCGTGAAGGCTACACCTTC.